This TCR beta chain originates from a study of T cell repertoires in cytomegalovirus infection. Looking at the study overall: Indications came from public TCR beta signatures; they pointed to CMV infection and to a matching HLA type. Study-wide points: Pooled public TCR beta family frequency picked out CMV carriers with the relevant HLA. Within the response measured ex vivo, HLA-C-restricted CMV-specific TCR beta clonotypes were dominant.

This clonotype has ten or more counts. Its antigen is unknown. TCRdb reanalysed the reads using MiXCR and keeps one entry per CDR3 protein. The sample yields 400,000 to 550,000 distinct CDR3 sequences, over 9% seen once. This TCR came from a human donor in good health (CMV status not recorded). Some clones in this sample may be carry-over from other donors' samples. Sample: PBMCs.

CDR3 protein: CASSYLQGQPQHF. In DNA, the CDR3 is TGTGCCAGCAGCTATTTACAGGGACAGCCCCAGCATTTT. The chain uses TRBV7-2 and TRBJ1-5; D may be TRBD1 (6 bases). CDR1 is SGHTA, CDR2 FQGNSA, per germline. The CDR3 is 13 amino acids. Trimming left V 4 bases short and J 7 bases short, with 11 bases between.